This T cell receptor beta chain was recorded in a study of cytomegalovirus exposure and HLA in healthy donors. With regard to this clone: Its antigen remains unknown.

Whole-study findings and limits: The study labeled more than 150 TCR beta chains cytomegalovirus-associated. Donors were assumed by presence/absence analyses to have roughly uniform sequencing depth.

PCR amplification relied on 60 Vbeta primers (plus 13 Jbeta primers). Using immunoSEQ multiplex PCR, the repertoire was profiled, and TCRdb retains in-frame clones only, with some absent. The table for this sample gives roughly 79,000 clones. Sequencing was done on a sample of PBMCs. This sequence originates from a man aged 25 to 40 in good health and CMV-seronegative.

CDR3 bases: TGCAGCGTTGAAGATACTAGCGGGAGCTACAATGAGCAGTTCTTC. This gives the protein CSVEDTSGSYNEQFF. This chain uses TRBV29-1 with TRBJ2-1; 11 positions agree with TRBD2. The V gene end was trimmed by 0 bases and the J gene end by 3 bases; junction bases not matched to a gene: 1. CDR1 is SQVTM and CDR2 is ANQGSEA in the germline V gene. The CDR3 totals 15 residues.